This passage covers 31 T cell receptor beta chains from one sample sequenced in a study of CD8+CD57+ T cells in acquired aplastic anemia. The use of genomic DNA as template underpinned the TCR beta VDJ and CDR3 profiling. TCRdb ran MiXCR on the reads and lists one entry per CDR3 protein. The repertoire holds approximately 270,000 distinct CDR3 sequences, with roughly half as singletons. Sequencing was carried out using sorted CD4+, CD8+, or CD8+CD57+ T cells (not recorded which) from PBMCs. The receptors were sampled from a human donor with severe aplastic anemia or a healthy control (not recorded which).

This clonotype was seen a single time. The CDR3 DNA sequence: TGTGCCAGTAGTATGTTGGGACAGGGGGGAAATTCACCCCTCCACTTT. Translated: CASSMLGQGGNSPLHF. The rearrangement uses TRBV19 and TRBJ1-6, with 11 bases fitting TRBD1. The V segment lost 3 bases and the J segment 7 bases; nucleotides outside the gene matches: 5. The CDR3 is 16 residues long. Germline CDR1 reads LNHDA; CDR2 reads SQIVND (reference sequence).

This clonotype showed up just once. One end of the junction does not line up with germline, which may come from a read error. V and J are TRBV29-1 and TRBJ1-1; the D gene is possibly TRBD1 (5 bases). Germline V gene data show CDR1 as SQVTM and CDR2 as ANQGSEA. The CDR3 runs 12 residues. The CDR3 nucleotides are TGCAGGGGGGACCTTTTGGGCACTGGAGCTTTCTTT. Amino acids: CRGDLLGTGAFF.

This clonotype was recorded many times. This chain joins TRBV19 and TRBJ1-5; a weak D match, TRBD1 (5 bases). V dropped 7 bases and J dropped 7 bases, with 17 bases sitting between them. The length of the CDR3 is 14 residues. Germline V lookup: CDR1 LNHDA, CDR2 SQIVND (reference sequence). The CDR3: CASTNPSGMQPQHF. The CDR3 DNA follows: TGTGCCAGTACCAACCCATCAGGGATGCAGCCCCAGCATTTT.

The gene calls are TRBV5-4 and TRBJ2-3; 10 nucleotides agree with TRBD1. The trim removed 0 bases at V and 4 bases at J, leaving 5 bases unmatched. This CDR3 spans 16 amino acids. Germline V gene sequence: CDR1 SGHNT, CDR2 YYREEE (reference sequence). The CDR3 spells CASSLGRDRGPDTQYF. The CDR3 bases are TGTGCCAGCAGCTTGGGCAGGGACAGGGGCCCAGATACGCAGTATTTT.

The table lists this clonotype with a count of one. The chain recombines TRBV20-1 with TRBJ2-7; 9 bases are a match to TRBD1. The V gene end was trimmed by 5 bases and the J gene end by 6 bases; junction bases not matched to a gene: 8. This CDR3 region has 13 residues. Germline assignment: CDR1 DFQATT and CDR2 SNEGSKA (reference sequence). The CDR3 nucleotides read TGCAGTGCTTCGGACAGGGGATCGGGCGAGCAGTACTTC. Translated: CSASDRGSGEQYF.

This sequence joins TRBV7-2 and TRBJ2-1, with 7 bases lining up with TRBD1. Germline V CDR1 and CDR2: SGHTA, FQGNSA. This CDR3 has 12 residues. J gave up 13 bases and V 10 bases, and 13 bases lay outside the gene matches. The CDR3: CATSDPDRVQFF. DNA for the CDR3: TGTGCCACCAGTGATCCTGACAGGGTACAGTTCTTC.

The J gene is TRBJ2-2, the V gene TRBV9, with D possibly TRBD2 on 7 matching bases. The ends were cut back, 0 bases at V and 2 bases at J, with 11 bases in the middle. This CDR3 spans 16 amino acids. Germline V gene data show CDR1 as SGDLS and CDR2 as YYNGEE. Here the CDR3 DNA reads TGTGCCAGCAGCGTAGGGCGGGGGCTCAACACCGGGGAGCTGTTTTTT. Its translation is CASSVGRGLNTGELFF.

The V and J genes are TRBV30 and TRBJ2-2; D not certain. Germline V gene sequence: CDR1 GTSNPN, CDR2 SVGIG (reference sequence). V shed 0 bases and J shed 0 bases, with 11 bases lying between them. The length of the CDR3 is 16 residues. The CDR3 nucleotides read TGTGCCTGGAGTGTAGAGAAACTCTCGAACACCGGGGAGCTGTTTTTT. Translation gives CAWSVEKLSNTGELFF. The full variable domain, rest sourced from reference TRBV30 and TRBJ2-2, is SQTIHQWPATLVQPVGSPLSLECTVEGTSNPNLYWYRQAAGRGLQLLFYSVGIGQISSEVPQNLSASRPQDRQFILSSKKLLLSDSGFYLCAWSVEKLSNTGELFFGEGSRLTVL.

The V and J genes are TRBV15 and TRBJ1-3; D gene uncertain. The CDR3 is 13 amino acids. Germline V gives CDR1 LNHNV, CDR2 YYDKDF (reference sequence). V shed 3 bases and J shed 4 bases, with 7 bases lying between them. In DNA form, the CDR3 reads TGTGCCACCAGCAGTCTTCAGGGAAACACCATATATTTT. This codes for CATSSLQGNTIYF.

This chain's CDR3 is CASSSSQVINNYGYTF. CDR3 sequence (DNA): TGTGCCAGCAGCTCGTCACAGGTGATCAATAACTATGGCTACACCTTC. The chain carries TRBV7-9 and TRBJ1-2; TRBD1 might be the D (5 bases). Between the trimmed V and J ends, which lost 4 bases and 1 base, there was a span of 16 bases. The germline CDR1 and CDR2 sequences are SEHNR and FQNEAQ (reference sequence). CDR3 length: 16 residues.

CDR3 coding DNA: TGTGCCAGCAGCTTTGCGATGGGTGAAAAACTGTTTTTT. Protein product: CASSFAMGEKLFF. The chain combines TRBV7-6 with TRBJ1-4; D gene uncertain. The length of the CDR3 is 13 residues. Germline assignment: CDR1 SGHVS and CDR2 FNYEAQ. The V and J ends lost 3 bases and 7 bases respectively, with 9 bases between them.

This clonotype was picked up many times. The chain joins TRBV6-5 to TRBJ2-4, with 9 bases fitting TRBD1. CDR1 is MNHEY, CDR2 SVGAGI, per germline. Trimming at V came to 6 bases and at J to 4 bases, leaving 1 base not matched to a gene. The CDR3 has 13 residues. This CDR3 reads CASRQGAKNIQYF. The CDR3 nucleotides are TGTGCCAGCAGACAGGGGGCTAAAAACATTCAGTACTTC.

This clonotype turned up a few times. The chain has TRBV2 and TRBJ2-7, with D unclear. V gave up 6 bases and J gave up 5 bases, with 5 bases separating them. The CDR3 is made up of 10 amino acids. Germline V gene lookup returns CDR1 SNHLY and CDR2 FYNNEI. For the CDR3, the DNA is TGTGCCAGCAGGCTAGACGAGCAGTACTTC. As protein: CASRLDEQYF.

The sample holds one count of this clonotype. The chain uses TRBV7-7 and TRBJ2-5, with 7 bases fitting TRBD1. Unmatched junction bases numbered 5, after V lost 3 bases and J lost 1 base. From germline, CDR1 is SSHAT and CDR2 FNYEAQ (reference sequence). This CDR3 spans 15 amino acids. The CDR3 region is CASSFQGVSQETQYF. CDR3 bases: TGTGCCAGCAGCTTTCAGGGGGTTTCCCAAGAGACCCAGTACTTC.

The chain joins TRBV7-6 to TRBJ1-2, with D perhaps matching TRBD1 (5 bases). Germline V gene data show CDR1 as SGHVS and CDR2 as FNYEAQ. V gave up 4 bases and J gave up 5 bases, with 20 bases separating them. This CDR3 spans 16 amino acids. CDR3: CASSSFQGSPYYGYTF. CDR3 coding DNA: TGTGCCAGCAGCTCATTCCAGGGATCTCCCTATTATGGCTACACCTTC.

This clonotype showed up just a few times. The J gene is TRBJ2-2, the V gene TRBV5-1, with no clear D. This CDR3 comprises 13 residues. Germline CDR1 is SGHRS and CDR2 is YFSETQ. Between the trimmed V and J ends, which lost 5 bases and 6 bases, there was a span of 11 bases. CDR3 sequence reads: CASRIDLAGELFF. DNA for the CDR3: TGCGCCAGCAGGATAGATCTTGCCGGGGAGCTGTTTTTT.

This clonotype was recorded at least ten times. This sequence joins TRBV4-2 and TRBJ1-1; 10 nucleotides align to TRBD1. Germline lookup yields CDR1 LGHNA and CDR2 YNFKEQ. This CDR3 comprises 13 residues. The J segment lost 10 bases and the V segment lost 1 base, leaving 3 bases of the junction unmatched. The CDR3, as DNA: TGTGCCAGCAGCCAAGGACAGGGGGCTGGAGCTTTCTTT. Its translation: CASSQGQGAGAFF.

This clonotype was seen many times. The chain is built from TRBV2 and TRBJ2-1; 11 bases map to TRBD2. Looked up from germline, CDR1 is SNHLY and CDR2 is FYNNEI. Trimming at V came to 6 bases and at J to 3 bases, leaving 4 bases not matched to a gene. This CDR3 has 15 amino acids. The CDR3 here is CASSLLAGDYNEQFF. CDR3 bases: TGTGCCAGCAGCTTACTAGCGGGGGACTACAATGAGCAGTTCTTC.

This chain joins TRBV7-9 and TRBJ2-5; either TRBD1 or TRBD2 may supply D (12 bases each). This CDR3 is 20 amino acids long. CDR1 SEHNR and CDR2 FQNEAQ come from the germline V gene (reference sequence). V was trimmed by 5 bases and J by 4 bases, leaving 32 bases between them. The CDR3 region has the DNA TGTGCCAGCAGCCGGGACAGGGGGCGCCGACTAGCGGGGGAAGGAGAGACCCAGTACTTC. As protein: CASSRDRGRRLAGEGETQYF.

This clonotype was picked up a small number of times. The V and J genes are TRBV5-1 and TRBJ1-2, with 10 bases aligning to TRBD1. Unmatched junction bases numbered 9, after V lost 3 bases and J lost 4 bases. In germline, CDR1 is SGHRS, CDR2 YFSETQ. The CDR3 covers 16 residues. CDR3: CASSYGQGGAGYGYTF. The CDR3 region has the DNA TGCGCCAGCAGCTATGGACAGGGGGGCGCCGGCTATGGCTACACCTTC. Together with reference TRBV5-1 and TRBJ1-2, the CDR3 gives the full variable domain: KAGVTQTPRYLIKTRGQQVTLSCSPISGHRSVSWYQQTPGQGLQFLFEYFSETQRNKGNFPGRFSGRQFSNSRSEMNVSTLELGDSALYLCASSYGQGGAGYGYTFGSGTRLTVV.

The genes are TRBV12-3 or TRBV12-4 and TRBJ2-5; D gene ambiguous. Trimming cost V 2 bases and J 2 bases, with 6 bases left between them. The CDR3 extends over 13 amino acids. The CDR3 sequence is CASSLQLQETQYF. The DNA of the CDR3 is TGTGCCAGCAGTTTACAGTTACAAGAGACCCAGTACTTC.

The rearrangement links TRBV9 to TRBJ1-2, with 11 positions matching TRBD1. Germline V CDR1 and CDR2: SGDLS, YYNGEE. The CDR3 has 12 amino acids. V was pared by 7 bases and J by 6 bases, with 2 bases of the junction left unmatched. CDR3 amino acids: CASGDRGDGYTF. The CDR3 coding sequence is TGTGCCAGCGGGGACAGGGGGGATGGCTACACCTTC.

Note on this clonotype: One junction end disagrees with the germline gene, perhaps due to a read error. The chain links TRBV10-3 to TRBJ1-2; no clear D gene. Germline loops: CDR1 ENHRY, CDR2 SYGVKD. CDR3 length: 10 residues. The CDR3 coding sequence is TGTGCCAGCAGTGAACCCATTTGGACCTTC. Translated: CASSEPIWTF.

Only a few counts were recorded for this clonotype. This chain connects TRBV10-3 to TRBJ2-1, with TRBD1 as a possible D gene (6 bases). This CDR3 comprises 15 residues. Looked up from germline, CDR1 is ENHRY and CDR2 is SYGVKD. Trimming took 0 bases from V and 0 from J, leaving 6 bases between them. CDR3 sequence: CAISESGGSYNEQFF. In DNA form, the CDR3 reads TGTGCCATCAGTGAGTCAGGGGGCTCCTACAATGAGCAGTTCTTC.

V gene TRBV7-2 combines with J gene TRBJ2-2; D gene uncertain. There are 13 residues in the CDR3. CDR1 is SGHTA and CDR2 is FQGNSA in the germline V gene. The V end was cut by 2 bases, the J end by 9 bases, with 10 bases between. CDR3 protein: CASSLRASWELFF. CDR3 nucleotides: TGTGCCAGCAGCTTACGGGCATCGTGGGAGCTGTTTTTT.

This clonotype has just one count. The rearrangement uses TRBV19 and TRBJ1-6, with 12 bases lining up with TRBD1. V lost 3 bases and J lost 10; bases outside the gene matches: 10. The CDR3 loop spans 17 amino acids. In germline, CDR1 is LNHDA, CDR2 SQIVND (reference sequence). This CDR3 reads CASSMLGQGASGSPLHF. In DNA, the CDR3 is TGTGCCAGTAGTATGTTGGGACAGGGGGCGAGCGGCTCACCCCTCCACTTT. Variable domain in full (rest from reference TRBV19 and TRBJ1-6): DGGITQSPKYLFRKEGQNVTLSCEQNLNHDAMYWYRQDPGQGLRLIYYSQIVNDFQKGDIAEGYSVSREKKESFPLTVTSAQKNPTAFYLCASSMLGQGASGSPLHFGNGTRLTVT.

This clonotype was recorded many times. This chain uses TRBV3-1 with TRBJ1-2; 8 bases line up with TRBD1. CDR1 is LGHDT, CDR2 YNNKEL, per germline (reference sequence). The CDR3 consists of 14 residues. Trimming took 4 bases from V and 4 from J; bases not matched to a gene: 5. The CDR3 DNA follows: TGTGCCAGCAGCCGGGGACAGGCCACCTATGGCTACACCTTC. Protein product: CASSRGQATYGYTF.

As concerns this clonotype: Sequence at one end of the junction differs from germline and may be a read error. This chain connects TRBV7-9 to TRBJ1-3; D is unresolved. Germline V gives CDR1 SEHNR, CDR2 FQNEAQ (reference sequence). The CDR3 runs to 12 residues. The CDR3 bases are TGTGCCAGCAGCTTAGGGGTAAACAACATATATTTT. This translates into CASSLGVNNIYF.

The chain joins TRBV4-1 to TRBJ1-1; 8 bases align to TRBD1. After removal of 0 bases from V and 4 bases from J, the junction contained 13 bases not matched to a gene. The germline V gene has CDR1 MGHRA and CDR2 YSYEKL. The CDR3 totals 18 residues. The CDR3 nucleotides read TGCGCCAGCAGCCAAGATCTATGGGCAGGGGGCAGCGGCACTGAAGCTTTCTTT. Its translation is CASSQDLWAGGSGTEAFF.

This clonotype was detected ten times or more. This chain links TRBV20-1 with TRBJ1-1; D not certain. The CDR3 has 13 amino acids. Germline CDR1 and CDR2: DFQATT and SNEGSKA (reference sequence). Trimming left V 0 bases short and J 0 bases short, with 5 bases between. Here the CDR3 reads CSAREDLNTEAFF. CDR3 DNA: TGCAGTGCTAGAGAGGACTTGAACACTGAAGCTTTCTTT.

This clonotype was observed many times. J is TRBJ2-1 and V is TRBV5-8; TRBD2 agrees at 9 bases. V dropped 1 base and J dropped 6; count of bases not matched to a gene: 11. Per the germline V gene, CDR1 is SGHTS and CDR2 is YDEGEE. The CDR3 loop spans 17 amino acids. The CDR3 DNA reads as TGTGCCAGCAGCTTGAGGTGGAGCGCTAGCGGGGCCAATGAGCAGTTCTTC. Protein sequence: CASSLRWSASGANEQFF. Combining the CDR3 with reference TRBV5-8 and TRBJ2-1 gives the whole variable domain EAGVTQSPTHLIKTRGQQATLRCSPISGHTSVYWYQQALGLGLQFLLWYDEGEERNRGNFPPRFSGRQFPNYSSELNVNALELEDSALYLCASSLRWSASGANEQFFGPGTRLTVL.